This T cell receptor (beta chain) was captured in a study of cytomegalovirus exposure and HLA in healthy donors. PCR was performed using 60 Vbeta and 13 Jbeta primers. Some clones are missing from TCRdb's copy, which holds only in-frame ones; the method was immunoSEQ multiplex PCR. The table records some 130,000 clones, around three quarters of them present only once. Unmatched junction bases numbered 5, after V lost 2 bases and J lost 1 base. The V gene's germline CDR1 is SGHRS and CDR2 YFSETQ. CDR3 size: 15 residues. The chain joins TRBV5-1 to TRBJ2-7; 8 nucleotides line up with TRBD1. This receptor was obtained from a man aged 40-55 years in good health and CMV-seronegative. Sequencing was done on a sample of PBMCs. In nucleotides, the CDR3 is TGCGCCAGCAGCTTCGGACAGGGTGGGTCCTACGAGCAGTACTTC. Translating it yields CASSFGQGGSYEQYF.